This T cell receptor beta chain was observed in a study of OX40 agonist ivuxolimab in advanced cancers. The method was immunoSEQ multiplex PCR; TCRdb's version includes in-frame clones alone and lacks a portion of them. This table holds 41,000 or so clones, more than 75% found once. Germline V gene data show CDR1 as MGHRA and CDR2 as YSYEKL. Trimming removed 4 bases from V and 3 bases from J; junction bases left unmatched: 8. This CDR3 spans 16 amino acids. Sequences were derived from CD4+ or CD8+ T cells sorted from blood, sampled in a trial of the OX40 agonist ivuxolimab. This receptor was taken from an adult with an advanced solid tumor such as melanoma, head and neck, liver or kidney cancer. The chain links TRBV4-1 to TRBJ1-4; 7 positions agree with TRBD1. In DNA form, the CDR3 reads TGCGCCAGCAGCCTCTTCCCCAGGGGGGCTAATGAAAAACTGTTTTTT. It yields the protein CASSLFPRGANEKLFF.